The present T cell receptor beta chain was sequenced within a study of shared clonotypes between healthy human individuals. Study-level information: The cohort comprised a couple of women and a few men. Their ages spanned 18 to 49 years.

Naive CD8 cells lacked CD45RO and underwent positive selection for CCR7, leaving out terminally differentiated effector memory CD45RA+ cells. The CDR3 spans 17 residues. As originally analysed: ImmunoSEQ sequences covered only the junction and lacked quality scores; filtering therefore differed. Only in-frame clones appear in the TCRdb table, and some are missing; sequencing was by immunoSEQ multiplex PCR. V and J calls and clone size are those listed in that table; D and trimming were worked out from the DNA. Of about 820,000 clones listed, 80% to 95% were seen once; the top ten hold less than 25%.

This receptor was taken from a man younger than 40 in good health. The sequenced sample was naive CD8+ T cells sorted from blood. The chain recombines TRBV21-1 with TRBJ2-7; the DNA was not used to check the table's D call, TRBD2. TRBV21-1 is noted as a pseudogene. As DNA, the CDR3 is TGTGCCAGCAGCAAGGTAGCGGGACTTTTAAGCTCCTACGAGCAGTACTTC. The encoded protein is CASSKVAGLLSSYEQYF.